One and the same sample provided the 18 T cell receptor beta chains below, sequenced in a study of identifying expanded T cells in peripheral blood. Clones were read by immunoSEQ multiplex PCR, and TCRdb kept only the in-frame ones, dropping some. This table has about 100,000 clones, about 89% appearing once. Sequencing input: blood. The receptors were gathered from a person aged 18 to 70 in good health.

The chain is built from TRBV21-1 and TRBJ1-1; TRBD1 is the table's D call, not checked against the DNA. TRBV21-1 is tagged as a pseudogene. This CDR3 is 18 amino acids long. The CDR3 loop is CASSKVVKETGGTTEAFF. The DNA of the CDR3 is TGTGCCAGCAGCAAAGTAGTTAAAGAGACAGGGGGTACCACTGAAGCTTTCTTT.

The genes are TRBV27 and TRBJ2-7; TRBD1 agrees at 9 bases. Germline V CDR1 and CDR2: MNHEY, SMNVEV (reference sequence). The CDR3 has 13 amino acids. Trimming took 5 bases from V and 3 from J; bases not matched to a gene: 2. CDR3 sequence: CASSAGQGYEQYF. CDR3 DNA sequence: TGTGCCAGCAGTGCGGGACAGGGCTACGAGCAGTACTTC.

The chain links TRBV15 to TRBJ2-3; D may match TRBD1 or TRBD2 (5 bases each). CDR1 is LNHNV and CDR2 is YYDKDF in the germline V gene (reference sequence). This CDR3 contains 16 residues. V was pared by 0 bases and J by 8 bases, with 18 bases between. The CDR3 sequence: CATSREKGPVAVTQYF. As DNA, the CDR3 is TGTGCCACCAGCAGAGAAAAGGGACCTGTCGCGGTTACGCAGTATTTT.

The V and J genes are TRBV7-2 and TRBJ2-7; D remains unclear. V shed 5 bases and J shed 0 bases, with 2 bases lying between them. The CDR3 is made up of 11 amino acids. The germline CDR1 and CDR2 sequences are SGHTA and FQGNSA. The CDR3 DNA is TGTGCCAGCAGCCGCTCCTACGAGCAGTACTTC. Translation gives CASSRSYEQYF.

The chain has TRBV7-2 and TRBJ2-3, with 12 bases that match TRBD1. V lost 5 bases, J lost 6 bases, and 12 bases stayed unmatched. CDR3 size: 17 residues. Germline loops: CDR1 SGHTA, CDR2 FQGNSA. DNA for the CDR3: TGTGCCAGCAGCCTCCGGGACAGGGGGCTCACCCCGGATACGCAGTATTTT. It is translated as CASSLRDRGLTPDTQYF. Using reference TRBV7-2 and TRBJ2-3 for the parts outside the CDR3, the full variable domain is GAGVSQSPSNKVTEKGKDVELRCDPISGHTALYWYRQSLGQGLEFLIYFQGNSAPDKSGLPSDRFSAERTGGSVSTLTIQRTQQEDSAVYLCASSLRDRGLTPDTQYFGPGTRLTVL.

CDR3 sequence: CASTITGQGGYGYTF. The CDR3 DNA reads TGTGCCAGTACCATTACGGGACAGGGGGGCTATGGCTACACCTTC. This chain links TRBV19 with TRBJ1-2; 11 bases agree with TRBD1. The CDR3 runs to 15 residues. CDR1 is LNHDA, CDR2 SQIVND, per germline (reference sequence). Trimming removed 7 bases from V and 4 bases from J; junction bases left unmatched: 8.

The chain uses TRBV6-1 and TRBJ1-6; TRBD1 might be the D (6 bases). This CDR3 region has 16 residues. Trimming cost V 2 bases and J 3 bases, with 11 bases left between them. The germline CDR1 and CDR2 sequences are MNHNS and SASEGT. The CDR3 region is CASSEFVGGYNSPLHF. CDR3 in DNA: TGTGCCAGCAGTGAATTCGTAGGGGGCTATAATTCACCCCTCCACTTT.

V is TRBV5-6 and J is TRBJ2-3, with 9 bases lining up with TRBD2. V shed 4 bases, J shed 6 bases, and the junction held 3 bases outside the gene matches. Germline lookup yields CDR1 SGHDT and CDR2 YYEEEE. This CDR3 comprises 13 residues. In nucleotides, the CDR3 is TGTGCCAGCAGCGGTACTAGCGGGGATACGCAGTATTTT. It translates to CASSGTSGDTQYF.

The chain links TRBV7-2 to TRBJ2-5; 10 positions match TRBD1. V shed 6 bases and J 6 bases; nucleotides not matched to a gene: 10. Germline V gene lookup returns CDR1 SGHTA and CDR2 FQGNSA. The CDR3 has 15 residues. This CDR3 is CASSTPGQGWKTQYF. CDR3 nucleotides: TGTGCCAGCAGTACCCCGGGACAGGGGTGGAAGACCCAGTACTTC.

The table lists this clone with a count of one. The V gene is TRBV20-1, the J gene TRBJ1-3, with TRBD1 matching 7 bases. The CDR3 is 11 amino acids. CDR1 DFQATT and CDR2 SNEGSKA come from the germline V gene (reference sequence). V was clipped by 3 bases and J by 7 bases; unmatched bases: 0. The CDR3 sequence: CSASRGNTIYF. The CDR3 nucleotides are TGCAGTGCTAGCAGGGGGAACACCATATATTTT.

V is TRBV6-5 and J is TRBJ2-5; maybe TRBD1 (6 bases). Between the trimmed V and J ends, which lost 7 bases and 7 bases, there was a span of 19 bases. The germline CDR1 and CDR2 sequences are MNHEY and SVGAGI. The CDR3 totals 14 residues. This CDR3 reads CASTQGQGRRTQYF. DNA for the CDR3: TGTGCCAGCACCCAGGGACAAGGCCGAAGGACCCAGTACTTC.

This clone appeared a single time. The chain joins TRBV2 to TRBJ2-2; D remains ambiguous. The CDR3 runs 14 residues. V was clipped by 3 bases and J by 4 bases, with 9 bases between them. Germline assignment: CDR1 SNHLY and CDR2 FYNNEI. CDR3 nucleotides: TGTGCCAGCAGTGATTCTGTAAGCACCGGGGAGCTGTTTTTT. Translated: CASSDSVSTGELFF.

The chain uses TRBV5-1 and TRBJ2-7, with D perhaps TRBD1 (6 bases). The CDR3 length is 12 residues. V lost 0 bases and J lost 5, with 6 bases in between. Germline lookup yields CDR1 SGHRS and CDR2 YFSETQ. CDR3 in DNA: TGCGCCAGCAGCTTGGGGGGGCACGAGCAGTACTTC. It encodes CASSLGGHEQYF.

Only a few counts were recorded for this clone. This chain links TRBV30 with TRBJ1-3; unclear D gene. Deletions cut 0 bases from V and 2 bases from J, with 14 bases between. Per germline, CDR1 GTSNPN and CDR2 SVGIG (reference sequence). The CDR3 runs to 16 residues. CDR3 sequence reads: CAWSVFAGSAGNTIYF. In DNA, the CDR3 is TGTGCCTGGAGTGTATTCGCGGGAAGCGCTGGAAACACCATATATTTT.

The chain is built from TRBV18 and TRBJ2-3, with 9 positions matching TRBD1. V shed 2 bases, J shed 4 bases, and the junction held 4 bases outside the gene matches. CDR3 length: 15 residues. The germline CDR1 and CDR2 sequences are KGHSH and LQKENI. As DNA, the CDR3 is TGTGCCAGCTCACCAACAGGGGGCGTCGCAGATACGCAGTATTTT. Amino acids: CASSPTGGVADTQYF.

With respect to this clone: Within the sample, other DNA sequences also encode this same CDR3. The CDR3: CASSLGGGEQYF. CDR3 DNA sequence: TGTGCCAGCAGCTTGGGGGGGGGCGAGCAGTACTTC. The V gene is TRBV5-6, the J gene TRBJ2-7, with 7 bases that match TRBD2. The CDR3 loop spans 12 amino acids. Germline V gene sequence: CDR1 SGHDT, CDR2 YYEEEE. With 0 bases clipped from V and 6 bases from J, the junction kept 0 bases outside the gene matches.

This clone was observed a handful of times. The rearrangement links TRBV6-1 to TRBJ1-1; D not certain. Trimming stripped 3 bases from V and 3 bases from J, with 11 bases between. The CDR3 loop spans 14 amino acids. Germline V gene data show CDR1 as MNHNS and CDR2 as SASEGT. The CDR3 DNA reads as TGTGCCAGCAGTGATCGAGTCCGGGACACTGAAGCTTTCTTT. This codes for CASSDRVRDTEAFF.

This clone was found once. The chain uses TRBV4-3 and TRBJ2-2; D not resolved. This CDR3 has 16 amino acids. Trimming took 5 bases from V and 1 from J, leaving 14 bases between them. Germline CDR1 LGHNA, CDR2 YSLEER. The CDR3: CASSFEPSLNTGELFF. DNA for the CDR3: TGCGCCAGCAGCTTTGAACCATCCCTGAACACCGGGGAGCTGTTTTTT.